Listed below are T cell receptor beta chains from one sample, sequenced in a study of post-analysis software for immune sequencing data. TCRdb reprocessed the PCR reads via MiXCR and lists one record per CDR3 protein. The sample holds hundreds of thousands of distinct CDR3 sequences; about 50% are singletons and the top ten take 4.6%. The material sequenced was blood. The receptors come from a girl between 10 and 17 years old with multiple sclerosis. Each CDR3 is given with its conserved first and last residue. D genes are given only for firm matches. A clone size is listed for some rows: how often the clone was seen (once, few, many), or a class if it is expanded.

CSALRSQGAEDTQYF | TGCAGTGCTTTGAGGTCCCAGGGGGCTGAAGATACGCAGTATTTT | TRBV20-1 | once | TRBD1 | TRBJ2-3
CASGRGGTPNTEAFF | TGTGCCAGCGGCCGGGGCGGGACGCCGAACACTGAAGCTTTCTTT | TRBV10-3 | . | . | TRBJ1-1
CASSSYKRNTEAFF | TGTGCCAGCAGCTCGTATAAGCGGAACACTGAAGCTTTCTTT | TRBV7-2 | . | . | TRBJ1-1
CASSVDRQPQHF | TGTGCCAGCAGCGTGGATAGGCAGCCCCAGCATTTT | TRBV7-9 | . | . | TRBJ1-5
CASSQGDRGENIQYF | TGTGCCAGCAGCCAAGGCGACAGGGGTGAGAACATTCAGTACTTC | TRBV4-2 | . | TRBD1 | TRBJ2-4
CSARNARTGDYGYTF | TGCAGTGCTAGAAACGCCCGGACAGGGGACTATGGCTACACCTTC | TRBV20-1 | . | TRBD1 | TRBJ1-2
CASSQTNIGDTQYF | TGTGCCAGCAGTCAGACTAATATTGGGGATACGCAGTATTTT | TRBV6-5 | . | . | TRBJ2-3
CSAPRTGMETQYF | TGCAGTGCCCCTCGGACAGGGATGGAGACCCAGTACTTC | TRBV20-1 | . | TRBD1 | TRBJ2-5
CASSTKGAGEQYF | TGTGCCAGCAGTACTAAGGGGGCGGGAGAGCAGTACTTC | TRBV7-9 | . | . | TRBJ2-5
CASSESTPRGEQYF | TGTGCCAGCAGTGAATCCACGCCTCGTGGCGAGCAGTACTTC | TRBV25-1 | . | . | TRBJ2-7
CASGPPSAPSDEQFF | TGTGCTAGTGGTCCCCCAAGTGCACCTAGCGATGAGCAGTTCTTC | TRBV12-5 | . | . | TRBJ2-1
CASSLGDLGYTF | TGTGCCAGCAGCTTAGGAGATTTGGGCTACACCTTC | TRBV7-2 | . | . | TRBJ1-2
CASSDGTGGFYGYTF | TGTGCCAGCAGTGACGGGACAGGGGGCTTCTATGGCTACACCTTC | TRBV6-4 | . | TRBD1 | TRBJ1-2
CASSPGGKYNEQFF | TGCGCCAGCAGCCCGGGGGGAAAATACAATGAGCAGTTCTTC | TRBV5-1 | . | TRBD2 | TRBJ2-1
CSAKDSLNSGNTIYF | TGCAGTGCAAAGGACAGCCTAAACTCTGGAAACACCATATATTTT | TRBV20-1 | . | . | TRBJ1-3
CASSFETGEIYGYTF | TGCGCCAGCAGCTTCGAGACAGGCGAGATCTATGGCTACACCTTC | TRBV5-1 | . | . | TRBJ1-2
CATGRDRGQVATNTF | TGTGCCACCGGCAGAGACCGAGGACAGGTCGCCACCAACACCTTC | TRBV15 | . | TRBD1 | TRBJ1-2
CASSSQTGYGQETQYF | TGTGCCAGCAGCTCGCAGACAGGGTATGGCCAAGAGACCCAGTACTTC | TRBV7-2 | . | TRBD1 | TRBJ2-5
CSVDKTGDTEAFF | TGCAGCGTTGATAAGACAGGGGACACTGAAGCTTTCTTT | TRBV29-1 | . | TRBD1 | TRBJ1-1
CASSVGQFGETQYF | TGCGCCAGCAGCGTGGGACAGTTCGGGGAGACCCAGTACTTC | TRBV5-1 | . | TRBD1 | TRBJ2-5
CASSSRQAAYEQYF | TGCGCCAGCAGCTCGCGACAGGCGGCCTACGAGCAGTACTTC | TRBV5-1 | once | . | TRBJ2-7
CASSAPGRATYEQYF | TGTGCCAGCAGTGCCCCGGGGAGAGCTACCTACGAGCAGTACTTC | TRBV6-5 | . | . | TRBJ2-7
CSVWDRKETQYF | TGCAGCGTTTGGGACAGGAAAGAGACCCAGTACTTC | TRBV29-1 | few | TRBD1 | TRBJ2-5
CSVVSAGLTYNEQFF | TGCAGCGTTGTGTCAGCGGGGTTAACCTACAATGAGCAGTTCTTC | TRBV29-1 | . | TRBD2 | TRBJ2-1
CAWSGGRGREQYF | TGTGCCTGGAGTGGAGGCAGGGGGCGAGAGCAGTACTTC | TRBV30 | . | TRBD1 | TRBJ2-7
CASTLTGTGGYTF | TGTGCCAGCACCCTGACAGGGACAGGCGGCTACACCTTC | TRBV5-6 | few | TRBD1 | TRBJ1-2
CASSEGRGSTYEQYF | TGTGCCAGCAGTGAAGGGAGAGGTAGTACCTACGAGCAGTACTTC | TRBV2 | few | . | TRBJ2-7
CSGRGAQAYNEQYF | TGCAGTGGGAGAGGGGCACAAGCGTACAATGAGCAGTACTTC | TRBV20-1 | . | . | TRBJ2-7
CSARAGLAGYNEQFF | TGCAGTGCTAGGGCCGGACTAGCGGGCTACAATGAGCAGTTCTTC | TRBV20-1 | . | TRBD2 | TRBJ2-1
CSARPHRDQETQYF | TGCAGTGCTAGACCACACAGGGACCAAGAGACCCAGTACTTC | TRBV20-1 | . | . | TRBJ2-5
CASSPPLAKNVQYF | TGTGCCAGCTCACCACCGTTAGCCAAAAACGTTCAGTACTTC | TRBV18 | . | . | TRBJ2-4
CSARDIAVSYNEQFF | TGCAGTGCTAGAGATATAGCGGTCTCCTACAATGAGCAGTTCTTC | TRBV20-1 | . | . | TRBJ2-1
CASSTDRGGAEAFF | TGCGCCAGCAGCACGGACCGCGGGGGGGCTGAAGCTTTCTTT | TRBV4-1 | . | . | TRBJ1-1
CASSQPVISNYGYTF | TGTGCCAGCAGCCAACCCGTGATATCTAACTATGGCTACACCTTC | TRBV4-2 | . | . | TRBJ1-2
CASSLSPNEKLFF | TGTGCCAGCAGCTTGAGCCCTAATGAAAAACTGTTTTTT | TRBV5-5 | . | . | TRBJ1-4
CASSVTGTGWDEQFF | TGTGCCAGCAGTGTTACCGGGACAGGGTGGGATGAGCAGTTCTTC | TRBV6-1 | . | TRBD1 | TRBJ2-1
CASSLELASGVMNTQYF | TGTGCCAGCAGCTTAGAATTGGCTAGCGGGGTAATGAATACGCAGTATTTT | TRBV7-2 | . | TRBD2 | TRBJ2-3
CSVAIAGSTDTQYF | TGCAGCGTTGCGATCGCGGGGTCCACAGATACGCAGTATTTT | TRBV29-1 | . | . | TRBJ2-3
CASSWTGTGISGANVLTF | TGCGCCAGCAGCTGGACCGGGACAGGCATCTCTGGGGCCAACGTCCTGACTTTC | TRBV5-1 | . | TRBD1 | TRBJ2-6
CASSPSGAVQPQHF | TGTGCCAGCAGCCCCTCAGGGGCGGTTCAGCCCCAGCATTTT | TRBV7-9 | once | . | TRBJ1-5
CSVGTPGSHSGRKSSYEQYF | TGCAGCGTGGGAACTCCGGGCAGTCATAGCGGGAGGAAAAGCTCCTACGAGCAGTACTTC | TRBV29-1 | few | TRBD2 | TRBJ2-7
CASSRSYEQDF | TGTGCCAGCAGTAGGTCCTACGAGCAGGACTTC | TRBV12-3/TRBV12-4 | . | . | TRBJ2-7
CSAIGPLSAGGSTDTQYF | TGCAGTGCTATAGGGCCCCTTTCAGCGGGGGGCAGCACAGATACGCAGTATTTT | TRBV20-1 | few | TRBD2 | TRBJ2-3
CASSYGEGINEQYF | TGTGCCAGCAGTTACGGGGAGGGAATCAACGAGCAGTACTTC | TRBV6-6 | . | TRBD2 | TRBJ2-7